The 17 T cell receptor beta chains presented below share a single source sample, sequenced in a study of CD4+ T cells in melanoma. Method: immunoSEQ multiplex PCR; TCRdb's copy keeps in-frame clones and lacks some. The data contain about 22,000 clones, more than 65% of them singletons. Sequencing input: cells from a culture (not recorded whether cultured in vitro). These receptor sequences come from a human donor with melanoma.

The V gene is TRBV10-3, the J gene TRBJ1-6; D gene unclear. The CDR3 sequence is 14 residues long. The germline V gene has CDR1 ENHRY and CDR2 SYGVKD. Trimming shortened V by 8 bases and J by 7 bases, and 15 bases separated the two germline ends. CDR3 nucleotide sequence: TGTGCCATCCCCCGCCCCGGTTGGAATTCACCCCTCCACTTT. Translated: CAIPRPGWNSPLHF.

V is TRBV2 and J is TRBJ2-2; D unclear. Trimming cost V 6 bases and J 6 bases, with 8 bases left between them. The CDR3 contains 12 residues. Germline CDR1 reads SNHLY; CDR2 reads FYNNEI. The CDR3 DNA sequence: TGTGCCAGCAGGAAAGGGTCCGGGGAGCTGTTTTTT. Translated: CASRKGSGELFF. The full variable domain, completed using reference TRBV2 and TRBJ2-2, is EPEVTQTPSHQVTQMGQEVILRCVPISNHLYFYWYRQILGQKVEFLVSFYNNEISEKSEIFDDQFSVERPDGSNFTLKIRSTKLEDSAMYFCASRKGSGELFFGEGSRLTVL.

The V gene is TRBV19, the J gene TRBJ1-1, with TRBD1 matching over 8 bases. The length of the CDR3 is 13 residues. Looked up from germline, CDR1 is LNHDA and CDR2 is SQIVND (reference sequence). The trim removed 6 bases at V and 6 bases at J, leaving 6 bases unmatched. CDR3 in DNA: TGTGCCAGTAGGAACCAGGGGGCGGCTGAAGCTTTCTTT. It encodes CASRNQGAAEAFF.

The chain carries TRBV5-5 and TRBJ1-5; D not resolved. Trimming left V 1 base short and J 0 bases short, with 11 bases between. This CDR3 has 16 residues. Germline CDR1 reads SGHKS; CDR2 reads YYEKEE (reference sequence). DNA of the CDR3: TGTGCCAGCAGCTTGAAACCCATGGGTAGCAATCAGCCCCAGCATTTT. It specifies CASSLKPMGSNQPQHF.

The V and J genes are TRBV5-1 and TRBJ2-1; D might be TRBD1 or TRBD2, each matching 6 bases. This CDR3 spans 16 amino acids. Germline-derived CDR1 and CDR2 are SGHRS and YFSETQ. With 7 bases removed from V and 0 bases from J, the gap between germline ends came to 17 bases. The CDR3 coding sequence is TGCGCCAGCGGGAGGTCAGGGGCGGGCTCCTACAATGAGCAGTTCTTC. Protein sequence: CASGRSGAGSYNEQFF.

This chain links TRBV19 with TRBJ2-2; 12 positions agree with TRBD2. V was clipped by 4 bases and J by 6 bases; unmatched bases: 3. The germline gives CDR1 LNHDA, CDR2 SQIVND (reference sequence). The CDR3 loop spans 15 amino acids. The CDR3 loop reads CASSTLAGGPGELFF. CDR3 DNA sequence: TGTGCCAGTAGTACCCTAGCGGGGGGGCCCGGGGAGCTGTTTTTT.

The chain has TRBV15 and TRBJ2-1; no reliable D call. Germline CDR1 and CDR2: LNHNV and YYDKDF (reference sequence). V lost 0 bases and J lost 6, with 12 bases in between. The CDR3 has 15 residues. The chain's CDR3 is CATSRDLQAVNEQFF. The CDR3 DNA is TGTGCCACCAGCAGAGATCTCCAAGCAGTCAATGAGCAGTTCTTC.

This clone was seen just once. The genes are TRBV11-3 and TRBJ2-5, with 7 bases identical to TRBD1. CDR3 length: 14 amino acids. From germline, CDR1 is SGHNT and CDR2 YENEEA. V lost 4 bases and J lost 5; bases outside the gene matches: 7. This CDR3 reads CASSSRTGRETQYF. The CDR3 coding sequence is TGTGCCAGCAGCTCCCGGACAGGCCGGGAGACCCAGTACTTC. Full variable domain (outside the CDR3, taken from reference TRBV11-3 and TRBJ2-5): EAGVVQSPRYKIIEKKQPVAFWCNPISGHNTLYWYLQNLGQGPELLIRYENEEAVDDSQLPKDRFSAERLKGVDSTLKIQPAELGDSAVYLCASSSRTGRETQYFGPGTRLLVL.

V is TRBV5-1 and J is TRBJ2-2; 10 bases are shared with TRBD2. Trimming removed 4 bases from V and 0 bases from J; junction bases left unmatched: 6. The germline V gene encodes CDR1 SGHRS and CDR2 YFSETQ. The CDR3 is 17 residues long. CDR3 DNA: TGCGCCAGCAGCCAAGCGGGGGGGTTTGCGAACACCGGGGAGCTGTTTTTT. It encodes CASSQAGGFANTGELFF.

V usage is TRBV10-2 and J usage is TRBJ1-2; D not certain. Deletions cut 0 bases from V and 6 bases from J, with 8 bases between. Per germline, CDR1 WSHSY and CDR2 SAAADI. This CDR3 is 13 amino acids long. The CDR3 here is CASSESTRNGYTF. The DNA of the CDR3 is TGCGCCAGCAGTGAGTCGACTCGGAATGGCTACACCTTC.

V is TRBV19 and J is TRBJ1-3, with 8 bases identical to TRBD1. J was trimmed by 0 bases and V by 3 bases; bases with no gene match: 4. This CDR3 has 16 amino acids. Germline lookup yields CDR1 LNHDA and CDR2 SQIVND (reference sequence). Here the CDR3 reads CASSIQGAFSGNTIYF. CDR3 coding DNA: TGTGCCAGTAGTATCCAGGGGGCATTCTCTGGAAACACCATATATTTT. Full variable domain (outside the CDR3, taken from reference TRBV19 and TRBJ1-3): DGGITQSPKYLFRKEGQNVTLSCEQNLNHDAMYWYRQDPGQGLRLIYYSQIVNDFQKGDIAEGYSVSREKKESFPLTVTSAQKNPTAFYLCASSIQGAFSGNTIYFGEGSWLTVV.

This clone was seen a single time. The J gene is TRBJ2-3, the V gene TRBV12-5; D could derive from TRBD1 or TRBD2 (5 bases each). CDR3 size: 14 residues. Germline V gene data show CDR1 as LGHNT and CDR2 as FRNRAP. Trimming cost V 3 bases and J 4 bases, with 11 bases left between them. Written as DNA, the CDR3 is TGTGCTAGTGGTTTTGGGGGTATAGCAGATACGCAGTATTTT. Translating gives CASGFGGIADTQYF.

The CDR3 region has the DNA TGTGCCAGCAGTTACGGGCCCTATGGCTACACCTTC. It is translated as CASSYGPYGYTF. V is TRBV6-5 and J is TRBJ1-2; D uncertain. This CDR3 is built from 12 residues. Trimming left V 2 bases short and J 4 bases short, with 5 bases between. Germline-derived CDR1 and CDR2 are MNHEY and SVGAGI.

This clone appeared once. The chain employs TRBV7-6 and TRBJ1-2, with TRBD1 matching 8 bases. The germline V gene has CDR1 SGHVS and CDR2 FNYEAQ. Unmatched junction bases numbered 6, after V lost 4 bases and J lost 8 bases. CDR3 length: 13 residues. The CDR3, as DNA: TGTGCCAGCAGCTACGACAGGGGAGGGGGCTACACCTTC. This gives the protein CASSYDRGGGYTF.

The J gene is TRBJ1-1, the V gene TRBV19, with D hard to call. Germline CDR1 and CDR2: LNHDA and SQIVND (reference sequence). Trimming left V 2 bases short and J 1 base short, with 2 bases between. The CDR3 consists of 12 residues. The CDR3 loop reads CASSITNTEAFF. CDR3 in DNA: TGTGCCAGTAGTATAACGAACACTGAAGCTTTCTTT. Full variable domain (rest looked up from reference TRBV19 and TRBJ1-1): DGGITQSPKYLFRKEGQNVTLSCEQNLNHDAMYWYRQDPGQGLRLIYYSQIVNDFQKGDIAEGYSVSREKKESFPLTVTSAQKNPTAFYLCASSITNTEAFFGQGTRLTVV.

The chain links TRBV6-1 to TRBJ2-1; 13 bases are a match to TRBD2. CDR3 length equals 14 residues. The V gene end was trimmed by 6 bases and the J gene end by 6 bases; junction bases not matched to a gene: 2. Germline V gene data show CDR1 as MNHNS and CDR2 as SASEGT. The CDR3 DNA is TGTGCCAGCAGGACTAGCGGGGGGCTCAATGAGCAGTTCTTC. Translation: CASRTSGGLNEQFF.

The V call is TRBV4-1, the J call TRBJ1-1; perhaps TRBD1 as D (5 bases). Per the germline V gene, CDR1 is MGHRA and CDR2 is YSYEKL. Trimming cost V 2 bases and J 1 base, with 8 bases left between them. The length of the CDR3 is 14 residues. CDR3 amino acids: CASSQPGQNTEAFF. CDR3 in DNA: TGCGCCAGCAGCCAACCAGGGCAGAACACTGAAGCTTTCTTT.